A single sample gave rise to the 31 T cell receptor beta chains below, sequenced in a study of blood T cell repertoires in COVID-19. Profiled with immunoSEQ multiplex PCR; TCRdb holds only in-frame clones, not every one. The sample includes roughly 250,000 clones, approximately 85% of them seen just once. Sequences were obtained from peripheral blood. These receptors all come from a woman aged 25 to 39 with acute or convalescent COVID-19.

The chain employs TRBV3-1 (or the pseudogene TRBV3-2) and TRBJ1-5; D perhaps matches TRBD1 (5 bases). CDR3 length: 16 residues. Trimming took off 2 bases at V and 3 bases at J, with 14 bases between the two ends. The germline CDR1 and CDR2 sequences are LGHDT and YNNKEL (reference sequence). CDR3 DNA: TGTGCCAGCAGCCAAAGTGACAGAAGGATCAATCAGCCCCAGCATTTT. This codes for CASSQSDRRINQPQHF.

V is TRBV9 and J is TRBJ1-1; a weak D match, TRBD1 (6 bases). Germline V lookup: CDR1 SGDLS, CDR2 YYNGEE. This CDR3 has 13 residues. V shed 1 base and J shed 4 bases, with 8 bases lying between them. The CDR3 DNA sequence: TGTGCCAGCAGCGTAAGGGGGGGCACTGAAGCTTTCTTT. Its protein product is CASSVRGGTEAFF. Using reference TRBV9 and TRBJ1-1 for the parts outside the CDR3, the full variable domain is DSGVTQTPKHLITATGQRVTLRCSPRSGDLSVYWYQQSLDQGLQFLIQYYNGEERAKGNILERFSAQQFPDLHSELNLSSLELGDSALYFCASSVRGGTEAFFGQGTRLTVV.

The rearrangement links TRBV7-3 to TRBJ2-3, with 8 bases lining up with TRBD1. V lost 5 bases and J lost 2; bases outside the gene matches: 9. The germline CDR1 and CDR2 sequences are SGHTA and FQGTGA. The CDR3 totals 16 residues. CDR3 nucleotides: TGTGCCAGCAGCCCTAACCGGGACAGGTTCACAGATACGCAGTATTTT. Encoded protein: CASSPNRDRFTDTQYF.

CDR3 amino acids: CASSLDLLAGETQYF. The CDR3 DNA follows: TGTGCCAGCAGCTTAGACTTACTAGCGGGAGAGACCCAGTACTTC. V and J are TRBV11-2 and TRBJ2-5; the match to TRBD2 covers 9 bases. The germline V gene has CDR1 SGHAT and CDR2 FQNNGV. This CDR3 has 15 residues. V shed 0 bases and J 4 bases; nucleotides not matched to a gene: 3.

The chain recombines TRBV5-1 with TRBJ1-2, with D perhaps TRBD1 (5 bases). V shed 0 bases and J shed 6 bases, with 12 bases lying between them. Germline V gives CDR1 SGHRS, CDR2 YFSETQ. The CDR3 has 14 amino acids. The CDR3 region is CASSLEGPAHGYTF. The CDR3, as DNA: TGCGCCAGCAGCTTGGAGGGGCCTGCTCATGGCTACACCTTC.

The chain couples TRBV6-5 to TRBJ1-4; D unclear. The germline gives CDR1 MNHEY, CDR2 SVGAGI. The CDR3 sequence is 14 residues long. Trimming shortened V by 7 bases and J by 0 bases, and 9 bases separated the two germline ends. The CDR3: CASTGSATNEKLFF. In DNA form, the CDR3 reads TGTGCCAGCACGGGGTCAGCAACTAATGAAAAACTGTTTTTT.

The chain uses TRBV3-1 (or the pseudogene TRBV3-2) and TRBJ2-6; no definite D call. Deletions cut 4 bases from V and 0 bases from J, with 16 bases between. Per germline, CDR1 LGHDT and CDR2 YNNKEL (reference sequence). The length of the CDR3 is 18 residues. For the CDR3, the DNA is TGTGCCAGCAGCCCGCTCCGTCAGGCCCACTCTGGGGCCAACGTCCTGACTTTC. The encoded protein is CASSPLRQAHSGANVLTF.

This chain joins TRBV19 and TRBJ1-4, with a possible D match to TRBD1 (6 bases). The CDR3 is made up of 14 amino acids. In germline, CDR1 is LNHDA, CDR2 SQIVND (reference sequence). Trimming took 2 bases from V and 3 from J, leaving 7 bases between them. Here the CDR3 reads CASSIQGSNEKLFF. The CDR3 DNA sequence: TGTGCCAGTAGTATACAGGGGTCTAATGAAAAACTGTTTTTT.

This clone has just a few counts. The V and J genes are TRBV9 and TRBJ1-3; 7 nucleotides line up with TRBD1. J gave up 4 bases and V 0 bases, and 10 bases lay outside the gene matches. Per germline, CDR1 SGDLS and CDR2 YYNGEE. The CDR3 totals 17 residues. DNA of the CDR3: TGTGCCAGCAGCGTAGATGGAGGGGGCAGATCCGGAAACACCATATATTTT. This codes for CASSVDGGGRSGNTIYF.

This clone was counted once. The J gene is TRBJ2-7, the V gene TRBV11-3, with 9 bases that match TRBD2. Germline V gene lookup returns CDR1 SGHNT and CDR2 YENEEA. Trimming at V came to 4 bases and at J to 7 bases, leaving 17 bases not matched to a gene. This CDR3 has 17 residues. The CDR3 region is CASSSSPRGGRAREQYF. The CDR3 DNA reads TGTGCCAGCAGCTCCTCCCCCCGGGGCGGGAGGGCTCGGGAGCAGTACTTC.

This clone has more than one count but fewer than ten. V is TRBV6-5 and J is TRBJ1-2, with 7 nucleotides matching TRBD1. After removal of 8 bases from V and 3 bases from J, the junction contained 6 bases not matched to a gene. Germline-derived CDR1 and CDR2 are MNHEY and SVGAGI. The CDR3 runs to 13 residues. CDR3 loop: CASYPGQYYGYTF. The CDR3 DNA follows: TGTGCCAGCTACCCGGGACAGTACTATGGCTACACCTTC.

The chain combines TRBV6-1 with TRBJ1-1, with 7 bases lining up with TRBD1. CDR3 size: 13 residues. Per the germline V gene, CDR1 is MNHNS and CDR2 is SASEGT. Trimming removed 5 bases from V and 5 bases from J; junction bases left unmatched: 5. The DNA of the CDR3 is TGTGCCAGCAGTTCGAGGGGGCGGACTGAAGCTTTCTTT. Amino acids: CASSSRGRTEAFF.

CDR3 bases: TGCGCCAGCAGTGAGCCGACGGGGGGACTACACTACGAGCAGTACTTC. Amino acids: CASSEPTGGLHYEQYF. This chain uses TRBV10-2 with TRBJ2-7, with TRBD2 matching over 7 bases. CDR1 is WSHSY and CDR2 is SAAADI in the germline V gene. The CDR3 runs to 16 residues. J gave up 3 bases and V 2 bases, and 10 bases lay outside the gene matches.

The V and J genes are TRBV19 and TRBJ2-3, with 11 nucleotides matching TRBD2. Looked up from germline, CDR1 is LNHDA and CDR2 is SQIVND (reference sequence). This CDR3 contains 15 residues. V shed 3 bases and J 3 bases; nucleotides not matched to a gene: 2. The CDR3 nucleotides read TGTGCCAGTAGTATGACTAGCGGGAAAACAGATACGCAGTATTTT. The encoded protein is CASSMTSGKTDTQYF.

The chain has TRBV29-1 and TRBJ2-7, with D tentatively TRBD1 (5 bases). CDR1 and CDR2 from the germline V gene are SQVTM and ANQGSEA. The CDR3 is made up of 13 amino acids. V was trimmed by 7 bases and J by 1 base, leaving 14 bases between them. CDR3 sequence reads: CSASQGRSYEQYF. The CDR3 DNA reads TGCAGCGCCTCCCAGGGTAGGTCCTACGAGCAGTACTTC.

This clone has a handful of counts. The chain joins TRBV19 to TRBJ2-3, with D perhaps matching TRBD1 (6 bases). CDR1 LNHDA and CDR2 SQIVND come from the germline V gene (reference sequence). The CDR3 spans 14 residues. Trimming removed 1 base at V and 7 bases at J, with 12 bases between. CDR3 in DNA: TGTGCCAGTAGTATAGTTCCGGACAGCAATACGCAGTATTTT. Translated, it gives CASSIVPDSNTQYF.

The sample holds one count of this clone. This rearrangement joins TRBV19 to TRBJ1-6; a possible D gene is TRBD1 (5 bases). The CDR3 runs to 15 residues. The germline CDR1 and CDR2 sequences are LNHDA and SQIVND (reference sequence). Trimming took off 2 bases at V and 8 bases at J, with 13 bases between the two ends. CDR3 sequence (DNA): TGTGCCAGTAGTATACAGGGCCGGAGAGATTCACCCCTCCACTTT. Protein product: CASSIQGRRDSPLHF.

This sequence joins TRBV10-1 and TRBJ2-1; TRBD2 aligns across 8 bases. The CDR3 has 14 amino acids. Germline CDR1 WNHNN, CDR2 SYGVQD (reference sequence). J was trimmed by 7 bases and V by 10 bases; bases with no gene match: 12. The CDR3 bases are TGCGCCACCAACCCCCAGGCTAGCGGGAATGAGCAGTTCTTC. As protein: CATNPQASGNEQFF.

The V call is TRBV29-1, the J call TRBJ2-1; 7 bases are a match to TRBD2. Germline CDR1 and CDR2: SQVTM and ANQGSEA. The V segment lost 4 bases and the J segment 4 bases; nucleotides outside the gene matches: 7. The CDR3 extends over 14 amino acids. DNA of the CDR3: TGCAGCGTTGGAGCGGGACTGGGGTACAATGAGCAGTTCTTC. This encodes CSVGAGLGYNEQFF.

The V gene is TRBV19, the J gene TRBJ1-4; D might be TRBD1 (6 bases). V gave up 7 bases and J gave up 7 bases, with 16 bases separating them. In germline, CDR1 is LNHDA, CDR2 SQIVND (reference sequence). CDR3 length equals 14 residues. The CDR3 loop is CASNQQGVGEKLFF. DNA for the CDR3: TGTGCCAGTAACCAACAGGGAGTTGGTGAAAAACTGTTTTTT.

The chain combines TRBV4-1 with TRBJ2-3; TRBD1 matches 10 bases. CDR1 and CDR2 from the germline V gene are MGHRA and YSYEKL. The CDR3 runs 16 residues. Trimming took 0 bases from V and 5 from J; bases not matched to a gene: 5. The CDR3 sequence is CASSQDRQGAKDTQYF. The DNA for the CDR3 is TGCGCCAGCAGCCAAGATAGACAGGGGGCAAAAGATACGCAGTATTTT.

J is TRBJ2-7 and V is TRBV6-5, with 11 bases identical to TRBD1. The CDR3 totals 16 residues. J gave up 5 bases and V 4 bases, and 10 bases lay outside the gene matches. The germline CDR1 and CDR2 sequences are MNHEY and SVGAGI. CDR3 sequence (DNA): TGTGCCAGCAGTTCCCTGGGGACAGGGGGGATGAACGAGCAGTACTTC. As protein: CASSSLGTGGMNEQYF.

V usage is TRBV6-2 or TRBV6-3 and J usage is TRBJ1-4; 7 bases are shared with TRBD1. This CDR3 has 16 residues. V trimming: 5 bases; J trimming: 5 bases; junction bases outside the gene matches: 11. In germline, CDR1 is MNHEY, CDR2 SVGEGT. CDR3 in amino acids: CASSRPWDSLNEKLFF. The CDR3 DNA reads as TGTGCCAGCAGTAGACCATGGGACAGCTTAAATGAAAAACTGTTTTTT.

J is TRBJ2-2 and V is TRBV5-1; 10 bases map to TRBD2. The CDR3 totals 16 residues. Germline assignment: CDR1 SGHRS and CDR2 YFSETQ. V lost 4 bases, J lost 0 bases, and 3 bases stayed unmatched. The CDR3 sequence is CASSPGLAANTGELFF. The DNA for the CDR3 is TGCGCCAGCAGCCCCGGACTAGCGGCGAACACCGGGGAGCTGTTTTTT.

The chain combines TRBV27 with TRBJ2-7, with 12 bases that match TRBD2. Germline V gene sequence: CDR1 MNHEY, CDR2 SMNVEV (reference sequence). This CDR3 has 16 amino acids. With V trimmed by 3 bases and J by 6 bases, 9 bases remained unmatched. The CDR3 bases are TGTGCCAGCAGTTTCCTTCTAGCGGGAGGGCCGGGCGAGCAGTACTTC. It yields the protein CASSFLLAGGPGEQYF.

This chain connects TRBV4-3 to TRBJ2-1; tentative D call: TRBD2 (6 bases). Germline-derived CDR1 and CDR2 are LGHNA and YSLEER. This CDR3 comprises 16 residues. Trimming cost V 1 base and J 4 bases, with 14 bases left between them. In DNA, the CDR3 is TGCGCCAGCAGCCAAGCGGCGGCTAGCGAGTACAATGAGCAGTTCTTC. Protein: CASSQAAASEYNEQFF.

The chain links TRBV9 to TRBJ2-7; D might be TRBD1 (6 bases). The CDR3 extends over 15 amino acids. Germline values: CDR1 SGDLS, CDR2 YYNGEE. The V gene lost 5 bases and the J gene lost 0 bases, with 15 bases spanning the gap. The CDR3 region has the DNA TGTGCCAGCAGTGAACAGGGAAAGAGCTCCTACGAGCAGTACTTC. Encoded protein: CASSEQGKSSYEQYF.

CDR3 residues: CAISEGGSQETQYF. The CDR3 region has the DNA TGTGCCATCAGTGAGGGCGGCAGTCAAGAGACCCAGTACTTC. The chain has TRBV10-3 and TRBJ2-5; no reliable D call. Trimming took off 2 bases at V and 2 bases at J, with 9 bases between the two ends. The germline V gene encodes CDR1 ENHRY and CDR2 SYGVKD. This CDR3 has 14 amino acids.

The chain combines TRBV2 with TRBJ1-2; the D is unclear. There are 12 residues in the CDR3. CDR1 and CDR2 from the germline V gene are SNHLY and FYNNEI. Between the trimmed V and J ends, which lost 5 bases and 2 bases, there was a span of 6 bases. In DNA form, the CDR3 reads TGTGCCAGCAGTAGCCCCAACTATGGCTACACCTTC. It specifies CASSSPNYGYTF.

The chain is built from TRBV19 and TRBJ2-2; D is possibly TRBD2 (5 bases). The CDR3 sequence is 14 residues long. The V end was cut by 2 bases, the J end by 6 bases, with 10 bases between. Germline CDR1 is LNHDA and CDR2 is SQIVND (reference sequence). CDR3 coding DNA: TGTGCCAGTAGTATAAAAGCTAGCCCCGGGGAGCTGTTTTTT. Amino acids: CASSIKASPGELFF.

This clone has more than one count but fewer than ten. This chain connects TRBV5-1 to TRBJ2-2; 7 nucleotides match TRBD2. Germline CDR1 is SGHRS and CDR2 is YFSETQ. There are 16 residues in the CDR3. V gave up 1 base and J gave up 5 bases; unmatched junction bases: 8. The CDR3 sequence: CASSLRASGRTGELFF. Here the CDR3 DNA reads TGCGCCAGCAGCTTGAGGGCTAGCGGTAGGACCGGGGAGCTGTTTTTT.